The present T cell receptor (beta chain) was sequenced within a study of blood T cell repertoires in COVID-19. Study overall: From the United States, Italy and Spain came samples of acute and convalescent COVID-19.

Method: immunoSEQ multiplex PCR; TCRdb's copy keeps in-frame clones and lacks some. The table lists fewer than 350,000 clones, around 85% of them singletons. Participants reported their clinical history, and cohort assignment relied on those reports. Looked up from germline, CDR1 is MNHEY and CDR2 is SVGAGI. V lost 6 bases and J lost 3, with 15 bases in between. The CDR3 totals 15 residues. Specimen: PBMCs or T cells enriched from blood (not recorded which). This clonotype was obtained from a woman between 50 and 59 years old who had recovered from COVID-19. V is TRBV6-5 and J is TRBJ1-5, with D perhaps matching TRBD1 (6 bases). In nucleotides, the CDR3 is TGTGCCAGCAGCCCAGACAGGTCCGACAATCAGCCCCAGCATTTT. Its protein product is CASSPDRSDNQPQHF.